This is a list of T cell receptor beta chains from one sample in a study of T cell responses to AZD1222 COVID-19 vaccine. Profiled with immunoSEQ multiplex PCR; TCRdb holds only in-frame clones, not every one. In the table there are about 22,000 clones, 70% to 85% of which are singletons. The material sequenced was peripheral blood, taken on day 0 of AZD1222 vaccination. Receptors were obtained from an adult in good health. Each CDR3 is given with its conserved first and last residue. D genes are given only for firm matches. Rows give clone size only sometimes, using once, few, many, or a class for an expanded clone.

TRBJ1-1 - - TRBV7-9 TGTGCCAGCAGCTCAACCCCAGGGGCTGAAGCTTTCTTT CASSSTPGAEAFF
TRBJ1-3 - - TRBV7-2 TGTGCCAGCAGCTTAGCGGGCCCAAGCTCTGGAAACACCATATATTTT CASSLAGPSSGNTIYF
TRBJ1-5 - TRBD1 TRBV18 TGTGCCAGCTCAACATCGACAGGGCTGGATCAGCCCCAGCATTTT CASSTSTGLDQPQHF
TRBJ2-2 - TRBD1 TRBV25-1 TGTGCCAGCAGCCAACAGGGGCGCGGAACCGGGGAGCTGTTTTTT CASSQQGRGTGELFF
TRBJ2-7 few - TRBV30 TGTGCCTGGAGTCCAGGCGATTACTACGAGCAGTACTTC CAWSPGDYYEQYF
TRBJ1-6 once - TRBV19 TGTGCCAGTAGTATTGGCTACAATTCACCCCTCCACTTT CASSIGYNSPLHF
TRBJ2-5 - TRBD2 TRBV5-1 TGCGCCAGCAGACTAGCGGTACAAGAGACCCAGTACTTC CASRLAVQETQYF
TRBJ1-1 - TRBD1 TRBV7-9 TGTGCCAGCAGCTACGACAGGGTGGGGGCTGAAGCTTTCTTT CASSYDRVGAEAFF
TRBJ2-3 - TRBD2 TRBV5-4 TGTGCCAGCAGCGGTGGGACTAGCAAGACAGATACGCAGTATTTT CASSGGTSKTDTQYF
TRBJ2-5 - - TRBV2 TGTGCCTTTCCCCCCGGGGGCAACCGGGAAGAGACCCAGTACTTC CAFPPGGNREETQYF
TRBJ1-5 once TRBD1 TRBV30 TGTGCCTGGAGTCAGGACAGGGGAGATCAGCCCCAGCATTTT CAWSQDRGDQPQHF
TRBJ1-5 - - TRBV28 TGTGCCTCTAGGGGCAGGGTAAACTATAGCAATCAGCCCCAGCATTTT CASRGRVNYSNQPQHF
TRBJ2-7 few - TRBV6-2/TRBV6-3 TGTGCCAGCAGTTATCCGAACACGCCCGGTCAGAGCTCCTACGAGCAGTACTTC CASSYPNTPGQSSYEQYF
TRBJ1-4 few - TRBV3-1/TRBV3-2 TGTGCCAGCAGCCGAGACAGATTATCTAATGAAAAACTGTTTTTT CASSRDRLSNEKLFF
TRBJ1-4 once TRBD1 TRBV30 TGTGCCTGGGGGGGGACAGGGGGCCTGAGAGGAAAACTGTTTTTT CAWGGTGGLRGKLFF
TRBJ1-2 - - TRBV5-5 TGTGCCAGCAGCTTGGAAGTCGGTCAGCGTCTTAACTATGGCTACACCTTC CASSLEVGQRLNYGYTF
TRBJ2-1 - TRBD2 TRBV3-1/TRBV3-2 TGTGCCAGCAGCCCGGGACTAGCGGTAAACAATGAGCAGTTCTTC CASSPGLAVNNEQFF
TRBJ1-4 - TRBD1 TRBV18 TGTGCCAGCTTGGGACAGATTAATGAAAAACTGTTTTTT CASLGQINEKLFF
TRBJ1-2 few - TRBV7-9 TGTGCCAGCAGCCCGGACGGCTTCGGCTACACCTTC CASSPDGFGYTF
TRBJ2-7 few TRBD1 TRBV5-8 TGTGCCAGCAGCCGGGACAGGGGGCACGAGCAGTACTTC CASSRDRGHEQYF
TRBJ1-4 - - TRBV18 TGTGCCAGCTCACCGGGTGCGACAACTAATGAAAAACTGTTTTTT CASSPGATTNEKLFF
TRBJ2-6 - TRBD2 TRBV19 TGTGCCAGTAGTAGAGGTAGCGGGGGTTCTGGGGCCAACGTCCTGACTTTC CASSRGSGGSGANVLTF
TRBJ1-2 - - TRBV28 TGTGCCAGCGTAGGGGACAATAACTATGGCTACACCTTC CASVGDNNYGYTF
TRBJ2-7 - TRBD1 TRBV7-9 TGTGCCAGCAGCCCGGGACAGAACTACGAGCAGTACTTC CASSPGQNYEQYF
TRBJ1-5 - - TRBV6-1 TGTGCCAGCAGTGAATGGTTCGAGAGACTCAATCAGCCCCAGCATTTT CASSEWFERLNQPQHF
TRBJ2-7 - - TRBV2 TGTGCCAGCAGTGAGGGCGGATGGGAGGACGAGCAGTACTTC CASSEGGWEDEQYF
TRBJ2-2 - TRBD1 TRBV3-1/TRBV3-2 TGTGCCAGCAGCCATCGGGACAGGGGTAACGGGGAGCTGTTTTTT CASSHRDRGNGELFF
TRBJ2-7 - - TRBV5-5 TGTGCCAGCAGCCCTCGACAACCCTTGAACTCCTACGAGCAGTACTTC CASSPRQPLNSYEQYF
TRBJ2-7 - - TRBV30 TGTGCCTGGAAGCCGCGGGACGGAAGATACGAGCAGTACTTC CAWKPRDGRYEQYF
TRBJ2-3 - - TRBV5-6 TGTGCCAGCAGCCCCTACCCCGGGGAAGGGCAAGATACGCAGTATTTT CASSPYPGEGQDTQYF
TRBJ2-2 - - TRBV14 TGTGCCAGCAGCACTCAGGGGAAACAGAACACCGGGGAGCTGTTTTTT CASSTQGKQNTGELFF
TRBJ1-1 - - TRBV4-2 TGTGCCAGCAGCCAAGATGGAACATTAGGGCCTGAAGCTTTCTTT CASSQDGTLGPEAFF
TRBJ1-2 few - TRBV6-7 TGTGCCAGCAGTTACTCTGGGCCGTTCTACACCTTC CASSYSGPFYTF
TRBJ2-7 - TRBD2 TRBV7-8 TGTGCCAGCAGCCTCCGACTAAGCGGGGGCCACGAGCAGTACTTC CASSLRLSGGHEQYF
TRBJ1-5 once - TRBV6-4 TGTGCCAGCAGTAGAGACAGCGATCAGCCCCAGCATTTT CASSRDSDQPQHF
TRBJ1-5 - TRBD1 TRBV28 TGTGCCAGCAGTTTGCAGCGGGGACAGAATCAGCCCCAGCATTTT CASSLQRGQNQPQHF
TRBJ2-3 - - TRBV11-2 TGTGCCAGCAGCTTAGATAGGGTCGCAGATACGCAGTATTTT CASSLDRVADTQYF
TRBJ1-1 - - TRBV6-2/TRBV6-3 TGTGCCAGCAGTCGCGGGACGGAATGGAACACTGAAGCTTTCTTT CASSRGTEWNTEAFF
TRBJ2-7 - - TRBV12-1 TGTGCCAGCAGCTTCGCCCAGGCGGAAGGGTCAGACTACGAGCAGTACTTC CASSFAQAEGSDYEQYF
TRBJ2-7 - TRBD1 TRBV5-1 TGCGCCAGCAGCTTGGAGGGTAGGACAGGTGTCGCCTACGAGCAGTACTTC CASSLEGRTGVAYEQYF
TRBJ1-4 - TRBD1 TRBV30 TGTGCCTGGAGTGCGGACAGGGCGGTTGAAAAACTGTTTTTT CAWSADRAVEKLFF
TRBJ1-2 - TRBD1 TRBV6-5 TGTGCCAGCGTGACAGGGGGCGCTTATGGCTACACCTTC CASVTGGAYGYTF
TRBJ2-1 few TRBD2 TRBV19 TGTGCCAGTAGTACGACTAGCGGGAGGGCCGATGAGCAGTTCTTC CASSTTSGRADEQFF
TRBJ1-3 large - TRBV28 TGTGCCAGCAGTTCAGGCGCTGGAAACACCATATATTTT CASSSGAGNTIYF